This T cell receptor (beta chain) was captured in a study of Graves' ophthalmopathy and Graves' hyperthyroidism. Amplification targeted the TCR beta CDR3 regions, with RNA transcripts as the source material. The workflow started with a first-round RT-PCR run with HTBI primers and then moved on to a second-round multiplex PCR. TCRdb reprocessed the multiplex PCR reads with MiXCR, giving one entry per CDR3 protein. The sample comprises under 400,000 distinct CDR3 sequences, about a sixth of which are singletons, and roughly an eighth rests with the top ten. Trimming pared 6 bases from V and 0 bases from J, leaving 15 bases between. The germline V gene has CDR1 GTSNPN and CDR2 SVGIG (reference sequence). The CDR3 is 15 amino acids. Disease in donors with ophthalmopathy had moderate-to-severe activity, CAS ≥3, NOSPECS ≥4 and under 3 months' duration. No donor had other autoimmune disease, uncontrolled infection, pregnancy or lactation. The authors diagnosed from clinical symptoms, serum thyroxine, TRAb, thyroid ultrasound and orbital computed tomography.

In its sample, this clonotype was seen many times. The sequenced sample was peripheral blood. The V gene is TRBV30, the J gene TRBJ1-3; a weak D match, TRBD1 (5 bases). This clonotype was obtained from an adult man with Graves' ophthalmopathy. The CDR3 reads CACQGGADSGNTIYF. As DNA, the CDR3 is TGTGCCTGCCAGGGTGGGGCAGACTCTGGAAACACCATATATTTT.